The table lists the clone carrying this T cell receptor beta chain with many counts. The data were taken from a study of regulatory T cells in long-lasting Graves disease. Arm-PCR with iRepertoire HTBI primers amplified the CDR3 regions for these TCR beta libraries. TCRdb fed the multiplex PCR reads into MiXCR, producing one record per CDR3 protein. The sample carries approximately 460,000 distinct CDR3 sequences, 16% recorded once. Trimming pared 3 bases from V and 6 bases from J, leaving 15 bases between. Looked up from germline, CDR1 is SEHNR and CDR2 is FQNEAQ (reference sequence). This CDR3 spans 14 amino acids. Specified time point: newly diagnosed GD, antithyroid drugs for less than 3 months. PBMCs were the source of the RNA used for TCR sequencing. These same data were also listed under a study on T cells in Graves' hyperthyroidism and ophthalmopathy.

Source: peripheral blood mononuclear cells (PBMCs), taken at new diagnosis, from a patient treated with antithyroid drugs. The chain joins TRBV7-9 to TRBJ2-7; D is unclear. This TCR was recovered from a woman aged 25 to 39 with Graves disease. The CDR3 region has the DNA TGTGCCAGCAGCTTGTCAGGAGAGAGTACCGAGCAGTACTTC. Residues: CASSLSGESTEQYF.